This is a list of T cell receptor beta chains from one sample in a study of neurological immune-mediated disorders. TCRdb fed the 5' RACE reads into MiXCR, producing one record per CDR3 protein. Among 75,000 to 95,000 distinct CDR3 sequences listed, 17% were seen once. Material for sequencing was PBMCs. All receptors derive from a woman aged 40-49 years in good health. The conserved cysteine and the conserved F or W are not part of the CDR3 here. The D gene is left open where the match is weak. Where a row states a size, it is once, few, many or the class of an expanded clone; other rows omit it.

abundance	d_gene	v_gene	j_gene	CDR3aa
few	TRBD1	TRBV2	TRBJ2-5	ASSTGAFQETQY
NA	NA	TRBV4-2	TRBJ1-6	ASSIWDQQEYNSPLH
many	TRBD1	TRBV20-1	TRBJ2-3	SARKPGGGTDTQY
many	TRBD2	TRBV9	TRBJ2-3	ASSAPSARRGGADTQY
many	NA	TRBV5-1	TRBJ1-1	ASSSGLTPMNTEAF
many	NA	TRBV29-1	TRBJ1-1	SVDQWNTEAF
few	NA	TRBV20-1	TRBJ1-1	SARGGDNTEAF
many	NA	TRBV12-3/TRBV12-4	TRBJ1-2	ASSPRGGNNYGYT
many	TRBD1	TRBV28	TRBJ2-3	ASSLTGGDADTQY
many	NA	TRBV29-1	TRBJ2-7	SVEEAAGDSSYEQY
many	TRBD2	TRBV28	TRBJ2-5	ASRPSGGETQY
many	NA	TRBV28	TRBJ2-4	ASSLSDEINIQY
many	NA	TRBV5-1	TRBJ1-6	ASSLEEAGENSPLH
many	NA	TRBV20-1	TRBJ1-3	SVGDLAVAGNTIY
many	TRBD2	TRBV5-1	TRBJ2-7	ASSLRASGGYEQY
many	TRBD1	TRBV3-1	TRBJ2-3	ASSPRGRTITDTQY